This T cell receptor beta chain stems from a study of response to subunit inactivated influenza vaccine. Study-level points and caveats: The authors offered the suggestion that each seasonal influenza vaccination recruits few new T cells.

This clonotype was found a few times. Its antigen is unknown. Trimming removed 0 bases from V and 8 bases from J, with 19 bases in between. The CDR3 loop spans 16 amino acids. Germline values: CDR1 GTSNPN, CDR2 SVGIG (reference sequence). TCRdb re-analysed the RT-PCR reads in MiXCR, keeping a single row per CDR3 protein. The sample has 600,000 to 850,000 distinct CDR3 sequences, about 15% seen once. The rearrangement joins TRBV30 to TRBJ1-4, with D tentatively TRBD1 (5 bases). The material was PBMCs from blood, obtained 14 days before vaccination. The clonotype originates from a man aged 45 to 65 who received an inactivated influenza vaccine. The CDR3, as DNA: TGTGCCTGGAGTGTAGGTTCTACAGGAAGTTGGGAAAAACTGTTTTTT. This encodes CAWSVGSTGSWEKLFF.